The 21 T cell receptor beta chains presented below share a single source sample, sequenced in a study of tumor and adjacent non-tumor tissue in lung cancer. This sample's RNA came from whole unsorted tissue. The normal lung tissue was taken more than 3 cm from the tumor edge. The library came from three nested PCR rounds adapted from ARM-PCR protocols. TCRdb passed the multiplex PCR reads through MiXCR, listing each CDR3 protein once. This repertoire shows 94,000 or so distinct CDR3 sequences, roughly three quarters found once; its top ten account for less than 25%. The sample consisted of distant non-tumor lung tissue. These receptors all stem from a woman aged 50 to 60 with non-small cell lung cancer.

This chain links TRBV4-2 with TRBJ1-2; D call uncertain. The germline CDR1 and CDR2 sequences are LGHNA and YNFKEQ. The length of the CDR3 is 14 residues. Trimming stripped 0 bases from V and 8 bases from J, with 13 bases between. CDR3 loop: CASSQELTMAGYTF. Here the CDR3 DNA reads TGTGCCAGCAGCCAAGAATTAACAATGGCGGGCTACACCTTC.

This clonotype was found many times. The chain links TRBV30 to TRBJ2-5; D not certain. CDR3 size: 15 residues. Germline V lookup: CDR1 GTSNPN, CDR2 SVGIG (reference sequence). V lost 3 bases to trimming and J lost 2 bases, with 16 bases between them. CDR3 protein: CAWSPISSTQETQYF. As DNA, the CDR3 is TGTGCCTGGAGCCCTATTTCGTCGACTCAAGAGACCCAGTACTTC.

Regarding this clonotype: This CDR3 is missing its conserved last phenylalanine or tryptophan, likely due to a read error. No DNA is shown, since the ends of the CDR3 on it are uncertain; the CDR3 is the one TCRdb lists. J is TRBJ2-1 and V is TRBV11-2; the table calls TRBD1, which could not be checked here. Germline loops: CDR1 SGHAT, CDR2 FQNNGV. The CDR3 is 15 residues long, ends included. The CDR3 sequence is CTSLEPGQGFTEHFL.

The chain combines TRBV11-2 with TRBJ2-5; D may correspond to TRBD1 or TRBD2 (5 bases each). Germline lookup yields CDR1 SGHAT and CDR2 FQNNGV. The length of the CDR3 is 13 residues. Trimming cost V 7 bases and J 7 bases, with 16 bases left between them. The CDR3 spells CASNLGGAGTQYF. The CDR3 DNA sequence: TGTGCCAGCAACCTTGGGGGTGCGGGGACCCAGTACTTC. The whole variable domain, remainder taken from reference TRBV11-2 and TRBJ2-5, is EAGVAQSPRYKIIEKRQSVAFWCNPISGHATLYWYQQILGQGPKLLIQFQNNGVVDDSQLPKDRFSAERLKGVDSTLKIQPAKLEDSAVYLCASNLGGAGTQYFGPGTRLLVL.

The chain has TRBV7-9 and TRBJ2-3; no definite D call. The V end lost 0 bases, the J end lost 3 bases, and 19 bases lay between the germline ends. This CDR3 region has 18 residues. Germline loops: CDR1 SEHNR, CDR2 FQNEAQ (reference sequence). The CDR3 DNA sequence: TGTGCCAGCAGCTTAGCTCTTAGGCTGGAGTCCTCGACAGATACGCAGTATTTT. It is translated as CASSLALRLESSTDTQYF.

This clonotype was counted between two and nine times. Since a much larger clone is just one base distant, this may be a read error. The chain joins TRBV5-1 to TRBJ2-1; TRBD2 agrees at 7 bases. The V gene end was trimmed by 4 bases and the J gene end by 8 bases; junction bases not matched to a gene: 6. The CDR3 is 13 residues long. Germline loops: CDR1 SGHRS, CDR2 YFSETQ. CDR3 residues: CASSQGLGDEQFF. The CDR3 DNA is TGCGCCAGCAGCCAAGGACTAGGCGATGAGCAGTTCTTC.

V gene TRBV12-3 or TRBV12-4 combines with J gene TRBJ2-7; no firm D call. V lost 6 bases and J 9 bases, leaving 15 bases between the germline ends. The CDR3 spans 12 residues. CDR3 loop: CASSISGGGQYF. CDR3 nucleotide sequence: TGTGCCAGCAGCATATCCGGTGGCGGGCAGTACTTC.

As concerns this clonotype: One end of the junction varies from germline; a read error may be responsible. The genes are TRBV12-3 or TRBV12-4 and TRBJ2-7; 7 bases match TRBD1. This CDR3 has 16 amino acids. In nucleotides, the CDR3 is TGTGCCAGTAGTTTAGCGCTAAGGGGGCTGGAAAACGAGCACTACTTC. Translation: CASSLALRGLENEHYF.

As to this clonotype: The germline gene is not matched at one end of the junction; a read error may be the cause. The chain employs TRBV6-2 or TRBV6-3 and TRBJ2-1; D remains unclear. The CDR3 totals 13 residues. The germline V gene has CDR1 MNHEY and CDR2 SVGEGT. DNA of the CDR3: TGTGCCAGCAGTTACTCGATTCGCCACAAGCAGTTTTTC. Translated, it gives CASSYSIRHKQFF.

In its sample, this clonotype was seen many times. The chain carries TRBV6-4 and TRBJ2-3, with 7 bases fitting TRBD2. V trimming: 3 bases; J trimming: 0 bases; junction bases outside the gene matches: 3. Germline CDR1 and CDR2: MRHNA and SNTAGT. The CDR3 runs 15 residues. CDR3 in DNA: TGTGCCAGCAGTGAAGATAGCGGGAGCACAGATACGCAGTATTTT. It encodes CASSEDSGSTDTQYF.

There are many counts of this clonotype. The V call is TRBV2, the J call TRBJ2-1; D call uncertain. The V end lost 4 bases, the J end lost 0 bases, and 4 bases lay between the germline ends. This CDR3 has 13 amino acids. Germline values: CDR1 SNHLY, CDR2 FYNNEI. The DNA for the CDR3 is TGTGCCAGCAGTGTGGGCTCCTACAATGAGCAGTTCTTC. It is translated as CASSVGSYNEQFF.

In this sample, this clonotype turned up many times. V and J are TRBV24-1 and TRBJ1-5, with 8 bases matching TRBD1. Germline V CDR1 and CDR2: KGHDR, SFDVKD. This CDR3 region has 15 residues. V lost 7 bases, J lost 5 bases, and 9 bases stayed unmatched. CDR3 sequence reads: CATSVTGGPDQPQHF. CDR3 DNA sequence: TGTGCCACCAGCGTTACAGGGGGGCCCGATCAGCCCCAGCATTTT.

The J gene is TRBJ1-2, the V gene TRBV20-1; possibly TRBD1 for D (5 bases). The ends were cut back, 3 bases at V and 0 bases at J, with 11 bases in the middle. This CDR3 has 14 residues. The germline gives CDR1 DFQATT, CDR2 SNEGSKA (reference sequence). CDR3 in amino acids: CSASGGTSNYGYTF. CDR3 bases: TGCAGTGCTAGTGGAGGGACCTCTAACTATGGCTACACCTTC.

This clonotype appeared a few times. The chain employs TRBV20-1 and TRBJ2-7; either TRBD1 or TRBD2 may supply D (5 bases each). This CDR3 region has 14 residues. V gave up 7 bases and J gave up 1 base, with 17 bases separating them. Germline V gene sequence: CDR1 DFQATT, CDR2 SNEGSKA (reference sequence). The CDR3 region is CSGERDHWSYEQYF. Here the CDR3 DNA reads TGCAGTGGGGAGAGGGACCACTGGTCCTACGAGCAGTACTTC.

As concerns this clonotype: Since no conserved phenylalanine or tryptophan closes the CDR3, a read error is the likely cause. No DNA is shown, since the ends of the CDR3 on it are uncertain; the CDR3 is the one TCRdb lists. Here the CDR3 reads CASSPRHLFNEQFL. The chain combines TRBV6-6 with TRBJ2-1; whether TRBD2, the table's D call, matches the DNA was not checked. Germline lookup yields CDR1 MNHNY and CDR2 SVGAGI (reference sequence). The CDR3 spans 14 residues, counting both ends.

This clonotype was counted only a few times. The chain couples TRBV7-2 to TRBJ2-1, with 7 bases fitting TRBD2. This CDR3 is 14 amino acids long. CDR1 is SGHTA and CDR2 is FQGNSA in the germline V gene. Trimming removed 5 bases from V and 5 bases from J; junction bases left unmatched: 6. CDR3 nucleotide sequence: TGTGCCAGCAGCCCGAGCGGGATCCACAATGAGCAGTTCTTC. The encoded protein is CASSPSGIHNEQFF.

The table lists this clonotype with a count of one. This sequence may be a read error, since a much larger clone differs from it by one base. This chain links TRBV5-1 with TRBJ2-1; 7 bases agree with TRBD2. The CDR3 is 14 residues long. Germline values: CDR1 SGHRS, CDR2 YFSETQ. V lost 1 base, J lost 7 bases, and 5 bases stayed unmatched. The DNA for the CDR3 is TGCGCCAGCAGCTTGAAGCGGGAAGAGAATGAGCAGTTCTTC. Translated, it gives CASSLKREENEQFF. The variable domain in full, with the rest retrieved from reference TRBV5-1 and TRBJ2-1, is KAGVTQTPRYLIKTRGQQVTLSCSPISGHRSVSWYQQTPGQGLQFLFEYFSETQRNKGNFPGRFSGRQFSNSRSEMNVSTLELGDSALYLCASSLKREENEQFFGPGTRLTVL.

This chain joins TRBV9 and TRBJ1-2; a possible D gene is TRBD1 (5 bases). Germline V CDR1 and CDR2: SGDLS, YYNGEE. The CDR3 runs to 16 residues. Trimming stripped 3 bases from V and 0 bases from J, with 15 bases between. The chain's CDR3 is CASSADGHGSNYGYTF. CDR3 DNA sequence: TGTGCCAGCAGCGCCGACGGACATGGATCTAACTATGGCTACACCTTC. Based on the CDR3 plus reference TRBV9 and TRBJ1-2, the full variable domain is DSGVTQTPKHLITATGQRVTLRCSPRSGDLSVYWYQQSLDQGLQFLIQYYNGEERAKGNILERFSAQQFPDLHSELNLSSLELGDSALYFCASSADGHGSNYGYTFGSGTRLTVV.

For this clonotype: The junction and the germline gene differ at one end; a read error may be behind it. The V call is TRBV11-2, the J call TRBJ2-1, with D uncertain. The CDR3 is 16 residues long. Looked up from germline, CDR1 is SGHAT and CDR2 is FQNNGV. CDR3 in DNA: TGTGCCAACAGCCCTAGAGGTGCAGTGCGATTCAATGAGCAGTTCTTC. It yields the protein CANSPRGAVRFNEQFF.

On this clonotype: Germline and junction disagree at one end, which may indicate a read error. The gene calls are TRBV6-2 or TRBV6-3 and TRBJ2-5, with D maybe TRBD2 (6 bases). Per the germline V gene, CDR1 is MNHEY and CDR2 is SVGEGT. This CDR3 spans 14 amino acids. The CDR3 bases are TGTGCCAGTAGCCGCGGGGCAGGTCAAGAGGCCCAGTACTTC. Translating it yields CASSRGAGQEAQYF.

About this clonotype itself: A clone one base away is much larger, so this may be a read error. The gene calls are TRBV20-1 and TRBJ2-7, with 10 bases that match TRBD2. The CDR3 is 14 residues long. Germline V gene data show CDR1 as DFQATT and CDR2 as SNEGSKA (reference sequence). The CDR3 sequence: CTPLSAGGSYEQYF. The DNA of the CDR3 is TGCACTCCCTTATCAGCGGGAGGGAGCTACGAGCAGTACTTC.